This TCR beta chain was sequenced during a study of memory CD4+ T cells and cytomegalovirus serostatus (dated by TCRdb to about 2019). As for the study more broadly: The cohort comprised 35 or so healthy Belgian adults, 9 CMV seropositive and some 24 CMV seronegative. To replicate a published TCR-based CMV serostatus classifier, the study sequenced CD4+ memory TCRbeta repertoires from a Belgian cohort whose cytomegalovirus serostatus was known.

Single viable CD3+CD4+CD8-CD45RO+ cells were sorted as memory CD4+ T cells on a FACSAria II. CMV serostatus was determined using a Roche Elecsys assay that detects serum IgG against CMV pp150, pp28, p38 and p52. Following thawing, total CD4+ T cells were enriched through positive selection using CD4 magnetic microbeads. The samples came from a different study that was designed specifically to examine the CD4+ T cell memory repertoire. Peripheral blood mononuclear cells were isolated and cryopreserved according to standard operating procedures, and serum was stored at -80 degrees C. Staining used CD3-PerCP (BW264/56), CD4-APC (RPA-T4), CD45RO-PE (UCHT1) and CD8-Pacific Orange (3B5) antibodies, with Sytox blue excluding non-viable cells. Notes on this clone: Its antigen specificity is not known. No per-base quality is available; no much larger clone lies one base away.

The Quick-DNA Microprep Kit was used to extract genomic DNA from the sorted cells. Amplification of TCRbeta DNA was done with the immunoSEQ hsTCRbeta kit, following the protocol from the manufacturer. TCRbeta libraries were sequenced on an Illumina MiSeq instrument. The source study handled its data this way. Once out-of-frame sequences had been removed, approximately 2,000,000 distinct TCRbeta sequences were left, which works out to an average of about 66,813 per individual. Two values were used to score each individual: the count of some 150 previously reported CMV-associated TCRbeta sequences and the total count of productive distinct TCRbeta sequences. A beta-binomial model was reimplemented in Python, and scikit-learn random forests with default parameters were trained on US cohort data. Classifier performance on the Belgian cohort was reported as the median AUC with percentile confidence intervals calculated over 10,000 bootstrap iterations. TCRdb took this table from immuneACCESS and kept in-frame rearrangements with V and J called. Such tables lack part of the clones; where checked against another copy, unresolved V genes explain under half of the gap, and the rest is unexplained. The V and J calls and clone size come from that table; D and trimming were worked out from the DNA. Present in this sample are 40,000 to 55,000 clones, 83% of which were seen just once. 1.5% to 2% of the sample rests with the top ten.

The study at large found these results: Among the 164 previously reported CMV-associated TCRbeta sequences, some 62 showed up in the CD4+ memory repertoires, with each one found in between one and five individuals. On the Belgian cohort, the classifier built on the original framework reached a median bootstrapped AUC of approximately 0.95, with a 95% CI of 0.76-1.00. CMV serostatus prediction reached a median bootstrapped AUC of roughly 0.96 with the original framework and about 0.91 with a US-trained random forest. The results were interpreted as suggesting that the CMV-associated TCR signature is largely present in the CD4+ memory repertoire. Only CD4+CD45RO+ memory cells were sequenced, unlike the original study, which covered naive and memory CD4+ and CD8+ populations.

The sequence was collected from an adult in good health and CMV-seropositive. Material: memory CD4+ T cells from blood.

This receptor has the CDR3 CASSSTFSVSEQFF. The nucleotide sequence reads as follows: TGTGCCAGCAGCTCGACATTCTCCGTCAGCGAGCAGTTCTTC. The chain couples TRBV11-2 to TRBJ2-1; the D gene assignment is ambiguous. CDR1 is given as SGHAT and CDR2 as FQNNGV, both from the germline V gene. V lost 4 bases and J lost 10 bases; the stretch between them is 17 bases long. The CDR3 contains 14 residues, cysteine and phenylalanine counted. The kept DNA is CDR3 alone, 42 bases in frame from the first base. With the portions outside the CDR3 filled from the reference TRBV11-2 and TRBJ2-1 genes, the complete variable region becomes EAGVAQSPRYKIIEKRQSVAFWCNPISGHATLYWYQQILGQGPKLLIQFQNNGVVDDSQLPKDRFSAERLKGVDSTLKIQPAKLEDSAVYLCASSSTFSVSEQFFGPGTRLTVL.